Listed here is a single TCR beta chain. Its antigen is unknown. This sample stems from a study of a mutant IDH1 vaccine in newly diagnosed glioma. Overall study context: Pretreatment consisted of radiotherapy, temozolomide, or both, with most receiving both. The study, taken as a whole, reports: Researchers report vaccine-induced immune responses in more than 90% of patients. Pseudoprogression seemed unlinked to shifts in top peripheral T cell clonotypes.

Per the germline V gene, CDR1 is KGHSH and CDR2 is LQKENI. The CDR3 covers 16 residues. The V end was cut by 2 bases, the J end by 4 bases, with 15 bases between. The table came from immunoSEQ multiplex PCR; TCRdb's copy has only in-frame clones and leaves some out. The table lists 60,000 to 85,000 clones, 79% of them singletons. As for time point: baseline, week 1 (first vaccination visit). This sample's treatment: pre-vaccination baseline after standard-of-care therapy. The chain employs TRBV18 and TRBJ1-5; D perhaps matches TRBD1 (6 bases). This specimen consisted of PBMCs, obtained from a glioma patient treated with radiotherapy, temozolomide or both. The receptor comes from a man in his forties or fifties with glioma. The CDR3 bases are TGTGCCAGCTCACCAGGGATACAGGGCGGGAATCAGCCCCAGCATTTT. It yields the protein CASSPGIQGGNQPQHF.